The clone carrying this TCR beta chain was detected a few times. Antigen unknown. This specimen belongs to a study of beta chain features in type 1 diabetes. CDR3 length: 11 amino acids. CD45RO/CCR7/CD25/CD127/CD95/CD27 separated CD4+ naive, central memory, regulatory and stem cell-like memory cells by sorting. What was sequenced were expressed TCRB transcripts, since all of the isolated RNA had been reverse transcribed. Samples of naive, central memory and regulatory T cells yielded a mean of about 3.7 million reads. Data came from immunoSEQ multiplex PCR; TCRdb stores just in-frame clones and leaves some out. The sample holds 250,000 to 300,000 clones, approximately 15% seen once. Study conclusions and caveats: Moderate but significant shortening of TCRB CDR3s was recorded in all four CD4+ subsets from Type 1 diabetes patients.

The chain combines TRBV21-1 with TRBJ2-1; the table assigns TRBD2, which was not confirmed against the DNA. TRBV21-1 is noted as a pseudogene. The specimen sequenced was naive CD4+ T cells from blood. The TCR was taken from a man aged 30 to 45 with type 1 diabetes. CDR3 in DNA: TGTGCCAGACTAGCTGATAATGAGCAGTTCTTC. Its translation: CARLADNEQFF.